These 16 T cell receptor beta chains originate from one sample sequenced in a study of cytomegalovirus exposure and HLA in healthy donors. The primer mix had 60 Vbeta and 13 Jbeta primers. The repertoire was sequenced with immunoSEQ multiplex PCR; TCRdb's copy has only in-frame clones and lacks some. The sample yields around 120,000 clones, around 80% seen once. The sequencing input was PBMCs. These receptors all come from a woman in her forties or fifties in good health and CMV-seropositive.

This chain joins TRBV6-1 and TRBJ2-5; the D gene is possibly TRBD2 (6 bases). The germline V gene has CDR1 MNHNS and CDR2 SASEGT. The CDR3 has 14 residues. Trimming shortened V by 3 bases and J by 5 bases, and 13 bases separated the two germline ends. The CDR3 nucleotides read TGTGCCAGCAGTGACTGGAGGGTTATCGAGACCCAGTACTTC. It encodes CASSDWRVIETQYF.

The chain has TRBV30 and TRBJ1-1; TRBD1 matches 9 bases. The length of the CDR3 is 16 residues. J was trimmed by 0 bases and V by 7 bases; bases with no gene match: 12. The germline V gene encodes CDR1 GTSNPN and CDR2 SVGIG (reference sequence). The chain's CDR3 is CAYQGQGGPMNTEAFF. CDR3 DNA: TGTGCCTACCAGGGACAGGGAGGACCCATGAACACTGAAGCTTTCTTT.

This rearrangement joins TRBV5-4 to TRBJ2-3; D may be TRBD2 (7 bases). Trimming pared 5 bases from V and 3 bases from J, leaving 13 bases between. Germline loops: CDR1 SGHNT, CDR2 YYREEE (reference sequence). This CDR3 has 14 residues. As DNA, the CDR3 is TGTGCCAGCAGATATAGGGGGGGGACAGATACGCAGTATTTT. Translated, it gives CASRYRGGTDTQYF.

V usage is TRBV11-2 and J usage is TRBJ1-2; D is possibly TRBD1 (6 bases). The germline gives CDR1 SGHAT, CDR2 FQNNGV. The V end was cut by 4 bases, the J end by 7 bases, with 13 bases between. The CDR3 has 13 amino acids. CDR3 bases: TGTGCCAGCAGCTCATCAGGGGCCCGTGGCTACACCTTC. Its translation: CASSSSGARGYTF.

The chain combines TRBV15 with TRBJ1-3, with D unclear. This CDR3 contains 15 residues. V dropped 0 bases and J dropped 3 bases, with 9 bases sitting between them. Germline loops: CDR1 LNHNV, CDR2 YYDKDF (reference sequence). The CDR3 DNA sequence: TGTGCCACCAGCAGAGAGTGGGGAGGTGGAAACACCATATATTTT. Protein: CATSREWGGGNTIYF.

This rearrangement joins TRBV12-5 to TRBJ1-5; TRBD1 matches 8 bases. The CDR3 runs 15 residues. Germline V CDR1 and CDR2: LGHNT, FRNRAP. After removal of 4 bases from V and 6 bases from J, the junction contained 8 bases not matched to a gene. The CDR3 DNA sequence: TGTGCTAGTGGTTCCACGGACAGGGCAAGTCAGCCCCAGCATTTT. This encodes CASGSTDRASQPQHF.

This clone was seen once. The junction and the germline gene differ at one end; a read error may be behind it. This chain links TRBV29-1 with TRBJ2-1; D gene uncertain. The V gene's germline CDR1 is SQVTM and CDR2 ANQGSEA. The CDR3 loop spans 12 amino acids. The CDR3 nucleotides read TGCAGCGTAGAAGACGGCTACAATGAGCAGTTCTTC. Encoded protein: CSVEDGYNEQFF.

The V gene is TRBV6-5, the J gene TRBJ1-6, with D possibly matching TRBD1 (5 bases). The CDR3 contains 15 residues. Trimming stripped 2 bases from V and 9 bases from J, with 14 bases between. Germline assignment: CDR1 MNHEY and CDR2 SVGAGI. In DNA form, the CDR3 reads TGTGCCAGCAGTTACGGAGCAGGGCTCGGTTCACCCCTCCACTTT. Translated: CASSYGAGLGSPLHF.

This clone was seen a handful of times. The chain couples TRBV7-2 to TRBJ2-7; possible D gene TRBD1, 5 bases. Germline V gives CDR1 SGHTA, CDR2 FQGNSA. V shed 1 base and J shed 7 bases, with 14 bases lying between them. The CDR3 covers 14 residues. The CDR3 region has the DNA TGTGCCAGCAGCTTAGGACAGCCCGTGGGGGAGCAGTACTTC. Translating gives CASSLGQPVGEQYF. The full variable domain, completed using reference TRBV7-2 and TRBJ2-7, is GAGVSQSPSNKVTEKGKDVELRCDPISGHTALYWYRQSLGQGLEFLIYFQGNSAPDKSGLPSDRFSAERTGGSVSTLTIQRTQQEDSAVYLCASSLGQPVGEQYFGPGTRLTVT.

V usage is TRBV5-1 and J usage is TRBJ2-5; D is ambiguous. In germline, CDR1 is SGHRS, CDR2 YFSETQ. The CDR3 has 15 amino acids. Deletions cut 0 bases from V and 2 bases from J, with 11 bases between. The CDR3 nucleotides are TGCGCCAGCAGCTTGGCCGGAACAGTTCAAGAGACCCAGTACTTC. It is translated as CASSLAGTVQETQYF.

The sample holds one count of this clone. The chain recombines TRBV15 with TRBJ1-2; 9 bases match TRBD1. The CDR3 is made up of 15 amino acids. After removal of 1 base from V and 4 bases from J, the junction contained 4 bases not matched to a gene. Germline V gives CDR1 LNHNV, CDR2 YYDKDF (reference sequence). CDR3 in amino acids: CATSRGGTGSYGYTF. The CDR3 DNA sequence: TGTGCCACCAGCAGAGGTGGGACAGGGAGCTATGGCTACACCTTC.

Here the CDR3 DNA reads TGTGCCAGCAGCCAAGTGGGAGCCGCGGCTCTGGGAAACACCATATATTTT. Translation: CASSQVGAAALGNTIYF. The V and J genes are TRBV4-2 and TRBJ1-3; no clear D. V was clipped by 1 base and J by 4 bases, with 17 bases between them. Germline CDR1 and CDR2: LGHNA and YNFKEQ. The CDR3 covers 17 residues.

The rearrangement uses TRBV28 and TRBJ2-3, with 8 bases aligning to TRBD1. The CDR3 contains 16 residues. In germline, CDR1 is MDHEN, CDR2 SYDVKM. The trim removed 11 bases at V and 0 bases at J, leaving 13 bases unmatched. The CDR3 DNA is TGTGCCGCCGAAGACAGGGGACGTGCTAGCACAGATACGCAGTATTTT. Its translation: CAAEDRGRASTDTQYF.

The rearrangement uses TRBV5-1 and TRBJ1-1, with 7 bases identical to TRBD1. This CDR3 has 15 amino acids. Per germline, CDR1 SGHRS and CDR2 YFSETQ. Trimming at V came to 7 bases and at J to 3 bases, leaving 12 bases not matched to a gene. Here the CDR3 DNA reads TGCGCCAGCTCAGAAGCCCCAGGGGGGTACACTGAAGCTTTCTTT. It translates to CASSEAPGGYTEAFF.

J is TRBJ2-7 and V is TRBV7-2; D gene unclear. Germline CDR1 and CDR2: SGHTA and FQGNSA. The CDR3 covers 14 residues. V lost 0 bases to trimming and J lost 6 bases, with 12 bases between them. In DNA, the CDR3 is TGTGCCAGCAGCTTAGCGGGCCCCTCGGCCGAGCAGTACTTC. This sequence encodes CASSLAGPSAEQYF. The full variable domain, rest sourced from reference TRBV7-2 and TRBJ2-7, is GAGVSQSPSNKVTEKGKDVELRCDPISGHTALYWYRQSLGQGLEFLIYFQGNSAPDKSGLPSDRFSAERTGGSVSTLTIQRTQQEDSAVYLCASSLAGPSAEQYFGPGTRLTVT.

V usage is TRBV4-1 and J usage is TRBJ2-7; TRBD2 matches at 9 bases. Germline V gene lookup returns CDR1 MGHRA and CDR2 YSYEKL. The CDR3 loop spans 19 amino acids. Trimming removed 4 bases from V and 2 bases from J; junction bases left unmatched: 18. This CDR3 reads CASSRRHGGLAEVPYEQYF. The DNA for the CDR3 is TGCGCCAGCAGCCGAAGGCACGGGGGACTAGCCGAAGTTCCCTACGAGCAGTACTTC.